A selection of T cell receptor beta chains follows, all from one sample in a study of graft-versus-host responses after intestinal transplantation. Clones were sequenced by immunoSEQ multiplex PCR, and TCRdb holds only the in-frame ones, with some missing. The sample holds around 100,000 clones; about 90% are singletons and the top ten take around 0.86%. The antigens of these receptors remain unknown. This sample comprised unstimulated CD4+ T cells sorted from spleen or lymph node cells, obtained before transplant. The receptors derive from a human donor who was the organ donor for an intestinal transplant. Each CDR3 is given with its conserved first and last residue. D genes are given only for firm matches.

J: TRBJ1-2
length: 12
V: TRBV30
D: -
DNA: TGTGCCTGGAGTGGACATAACTATGGCTACACCTTC
CDR3: CAWSGHNYGYTF

J: TRBJ2-6
length: 18
V: TRBV5-1
D: TRBD1
DNA: TGCGCCAGCAGGAAGGAGACAGGGGGCTTGGGGGGGGCCAACGTCCTGACTTTC
CDR3: CASRKETGGLGGANVLTF

J: TRBJ1-6
length: 13
V: TRBV30
D: TRBD1
DNA: TGTGCCTGGAGTGTACAGGGGAATTCACCCCTCCACTTT
CDR3: CAWSVQGNSPLHF

J: TRBJ2-7
length: 12
V: TRBV6-5
D: -
DNA: TGTGCCAGCAGTGAAGCGCCCTCCGAGCAGTACTTC
CDR3: CASSEAPSEQYF

J: TRBJ2-2
length: 18
V: TRBV5-6
D: -
DNA: TGTGCCAGCAGCTTGGGAAGTATGAGCAGCACGAACACCGGGGAGCTGTTTTTT
CDR3: CASSLGSMSSTNTGELFF

J: TRBJ1-6
length: 15
V: TRBV6-5
D: -
DNA: TGTGCCAGCACCCTAGGACAGACTTACAATTCACCCCTCCACTTT
CDR3: CASTLGQTYNSPLHF

J: TRBJ1-1
length: 14
V: TRBV13
D: TRBD1
DNA: TGTGCCAGCAGACGACAGGGGATGAACACTGAAGCTTTCTTT
CDR3: CASRRQGMNTEAFF

J: TRBJ1-2
length: 15
V: TRBV5-1
D: -
DNA: TGCGCCAGCAGCTACGAGGTGGGGTGGAGCTATGGCTACACCTTC
CDR3: CASSYEVGWSYGYTF

J: TRBJ2-5
length: 14
V: TRBV9
D: TRBD2
DNA: TGTGCCAGCAGCGTGACTAGCGGGTGGGGGACCCAGTACTTC
CDR3: CASSVTSGWGTQYF

J: TRBJ1-6
length: 15
V: TRBV28
D: -
DNA: TGTGCCAGCCACCGTGGAGTTCTAGTTGGTTCACCCCTCCACTTT
CDR3: CASHRGVLVGSPLHF

J: TRBJ1-5
length: 13
V: TRBV14
D: -
DNA: TGTGCCAGCAGCAAAGCCGGGAATCAGCCCCAGCATTTT
CDR3: CASSKAGNQPQHF

J: TRBJ2-1
length: 14
V: TRBV28
D: TRBD2
DNA: TGTGCCAGCATGGGGGGGAGCTCCTACAATGAGCAGTTCTTC
CDR3: CASMGGSSYNEQFF

J: TRBJ1-6
length: 17
V: TRBV21-1
D: -
DNA: TGTGCCAGCAGCAAAGCCGGGGGCAGCTCCTATAATTCACCCCTCCACTTT
CDR3: CASSKAGGSSYNSPLHF

J: TRBJ2-1
length: 17
V: TRBV9
D: -
DNA: TGTGCCAGCAGCGTACAGCTTCGGCCGGGCGGAAACAATGAGCAGTTCTTC
CDR3: CASSVQLRPGGNNEQFF

J: TRBJ2-1
length: 15
V: TRBV27
D: -
DNA: TGTGCCAGCAGTTTATTACTAGCCTTCGGCAATGAGCAGTTCTTC
CDR3: CASSLLLAFGNEQFF

J: TRBJ1-5
length: 14
V: TRBV30
D: -
DNA: TGTGCCTGGAGTGGAGACAATAGCAATCAGCCCCAGCATTTT
CDR3: CAWSGDNSNQPQHF

J: TRBJ2-7
length: 16
V: TRBV6-9
D: TRBD2
DNA: TGTGCCAGCAGTTATTCGGGGGTAGCGGGGGCCTACGAGCAGTACTTC
CDR3: CASSYSGVAGAYEQYF

J: TRBJ2-7
length: 12
V: TRBV19
D: -
DNA: TGTGCCAGCGGATCGAGCCTCTACGAGCAGTACTTC
CDR3: CASGSSLYEQYF

J: TRBJ2-1
length: 15
V: TRBV18
D: TRBD1
DNA: TGTGCCAGCTCGAGAGACAGGGTGGGGAACAATGAGCAGTTCTTC
CDR3: CASSRDRVGNNEQFF

J: TRBJ2-3
length: 15
V: TRBV10-2
D: -
DNA: TGCGCCAGCAGTGATTGGGGGGGCAAGACAGATACGCAGTATTTT
CDR3: CASSDWGGKTDTQYF

J: TRBJ2-7
length: 15
V: TRBV4-2
D: TRBD2
DNA: TGTGCCAGCAGCCAAGGATGGCGGGGGGGCTACGAGCAGTACTTC
CDR3: CASSQGWRGGYEQYF

J: TRBJ2-6
length: 19
V: TRBV30
D: -
DNA: TGTGCCTGGAGAGTCCCGGGCGCAGGGATCACCTCTGGGGCCAACGTCCTGACTTTC
CDR3: CAWRVPGAGITSGANVLTF

J: TRBJ2-1
length: 10
V: TRBV20-1
D: -
DNA: TGCAGTGCGAAGGGCAATGAGCAGTTCTTC
CDR3: CSAKGNEQFF